This TCR beta chain was documented in a study of cytomegalovirus exposure and HLA in healthy donors (dated by TCRdb to about 2017). In terms of the full investigation: An earlier analysis of some 500 of the donors reported approximately 300 Gb of sequence data and 117 million unique TCR beta sequences from 150 million to 200 million T cells. The study used immunosequencing to profile the T cell repertoires of around 600 subjects and linked those repertoires to cytomegalovirus serostatus. The study combined high-throughput TCR immunosequencing, statistical association of individual TCRs with disease status, and machine learning to predict cytomegalovirus infection status. Because of strong linkage in the cohort, five DR-DQ haplotypes were treated as single units for association and clustering. Besides the first cohort of under 700 subjects, a separate validation cohort made up of roughly 120 different subjects was used. In a later analysis, previously published TCR beta repertoires from 550 to 750 donors were re-analyzed and high-resolution HLA genotyping was added so that TCR occurrence patterns could be studied. Every discovery cohort repertoire had been produced on one sequencing platform. Donor age, sex, ethnicity and CMV serostatus were compiled alongside the repertoire data. An early release that covered about 640 HLA-typed donors contained approximately 300 gigabases of sequencing data and tens of millions of unique TCR sequences. Rather than using new phenotypic data, the later analysis identified candidate immune exposures from TCR beta sequences and from how often those sequences occurred across donors. Class I and class II HLA loci were covered by the typing at four-digit resolution. The number of donors typed differed by locus, with roughly 629-640 for A, B, C, DRB1 and DQB1, about 500 for DQA1, 600 to 610 for DPA1, and approximately 470 for DPB1. A later genetic analysis used genome-wide SNP genotypes for about three fifths of the 666 donors, treating that subset as a discovery cohort. Across about 380 genotyped donors of the cohort, an average of roughly 200,000 unique TCR beta nucleotide sequences per donor were sequenced, and around 20% of those sequences were non-productive. The study aimed to test whether cataloging public T cell receptors could reveal signatures of past pathogen exposure. An earlier analysis of 587 of the donors used high-throughput TCR beta sequencing to judge whether each TCR beta V gene segment behaved as functional or pseudogenic. The genetic ancestry cluster associated with self-reported Caucasian donors included roughly 84% of the roughly 360 genotyped donors.

Study-wide findings and limitations: Compared with the roughly 700-donor mean, donors in an Asian-associated ancestry cluster had fewer N-insertions in productive TCRs, according to a later genetic analysis. The classifier was reported to diagnose cytomegalovirus status with high specificity and sensitivity in both the original cohort and the validation cohort. It was suggested by the authors that the approach could potentially be generalized to other disease states and immunological phenotypes. The only immune exposure information available for the cohort was CMV serostatus. The cohort was sequenced for TCR beta chains only, and without alpha or paired-chain data the features that could be detected were limited. In a later analysis, HLA-associated TCR beta chains showed more clonal expansion and lower generation probabilities than non-associated chains that were equally common. When HLA alleles, especially DR and DQ, strongly co-occurred, TCR associations were difficult to assign to individual alleles. According to a later analysis, parvovirus B19, influenza, CMV and Epstein-Barr virus appeared linked to several top co-occurrence clusters. Some IMGT-functional V segments, including TRBV6-2 and TRBV6-3, could not be distinguished by the 87-base-pair reads and were therefore excluded. Because some donors lacked HLA typing at each locus, the association tests relied only on the typed subset. The sequencing pipeline was judged likely to have produced a cluster of highly shared sequence variants as a technical artifact. The study gave a list of 150 to 200 TCR beta chains associated with cytomegalovirus. A further reported finding was that TCR beta sequences accurately predicted the HLA-A and HLA-B alleles for most subjects in the first cohort. At a false discovery rate of 0.05, a later analysis linked under 20,000 TCR beta sequences to specific HLA alleles. Roughly uniform sequencing depth across donors was assumed in presence/absence analyses, although this assumption may not hold. The earlier analysis of approximately 590 of the donors excluded roughly 17 rarely observed V segments, including chromosome 9 orphons, because counts were too low. According to a later analysis, TCR association rates differed among HLA loci, with DRB1 alleles showing the most associated TCRs and HLA-C alleles showing the fewest. Linkage disequilibrium might explain the correlated functional status among segregating V segments, but an unknown experimental factor could not be ruled out. Most TCR sequences were observed very rarely across donors, whereas some public TCRs were present in many individuals. V-gene and J-gene trimming of TCR beta chains was associated with a missense DCLRE1C variant in a later genetic analysis, and the association was replicated in an independent cohort. In an earlier analysis of roughly 500 of the donors, most TCR beta V segments appeared in productive rearrangements about 87% or about 30% of the time, broadly matching IMGT annotations. According to a later analysis, most CMV-associated TCR beta chains appeared to be HLA-restricted, and the HLA associations seemed to be driven largely by CMV exposure. In vitro tests confirmed that a few of the cytomegalovirus-associated TCR beta chains recognize cytomegalovirus antigens.

The CDR3 spans 14 residues, from the cysteine through the phenylalanine. Solely the CDR3 DNA is kept, with 42 bases framed from the first base. The library came from the immunoSEQ multiplex PCR assay. For the multiplex PCR, a mixture combining 60 forward primers for TCR Vbeta segments and 13 reverse primers for TCR Jbeta segments was used. The CDR3 region of rearranged TCR beta genes was amplified from genomic DNA with a multiplex PCR assay. Amplified TCR beta libraries were sequenced as 87-base-pair reads on the Illumina HiSeq System. In the authors' own workflow: A later analysis counted tens of millions of unique TCR beta chains across the 666 repertoires, and about 10 million of these chains were shared by at least two donors. To remove PCR and sequencing errors, raw reads were error-corrected and collapsed into unique sequences using a nearest-neighbor algorithm that merged closely related sequences. CDR3 sequences were aligned to IMGT reference sequences to assign V, D and J gene segments. Each retained sequence needed at least a six-nucleotide match to both a V gene segment and a J gene segment. A rearrangement was called productive if the CDR3 had no stop codons and remained in frame with V and J, and every other rearrangement was called non-productive. Following IMGT convention, CDR3 was defined as the stretch from the second conserved V-encoded cysteine to the conserved J-encoded phenylalanine. Sequences without an unambiguous match to a single V gene segment were excluded from the earlier analysis of several hundred of the donors. In an earlier analysis of some 590 of the donors, a V segment was called functional when productive rearrangements were above 56.7%, and segregating when the standard deviation between donors exceeded 5%. A statistical classification framework was built for diagnosing cytomegalovirus status from the catalog of TCR beta chain sequences. In a later analysis, TCR nucleotide sequences were compared against IMGT/GENE-DB human TR gene sequences so that V and J genes could be assigned. The TCRdist pipeline was used in a later analysis to assign CDR3 sequences and most-parsimonious VDJ recombination scenarios. A later analysis defined each TCR beta chain by its CDR3 amino acid sequence plus V-gene family, and excluded reads lacking a unique V-gene family. In a later analysis, some 600 highly shared, low-generation-probability nucleotide sequences were removed to address suspected cross-contamination and a sequencing artifact. For each public chain, a later analysis derived a clonal expansion index from normalized ranks of inferred template counts within each repertoire. In a later analysis, generation probabilities were computed with a VDJ recombination model fitted to out-of-frame rearrangements, and the resulting probabilities were checked against IGoR. Hypergeometric tests were used in a later analysis to score TCR-TCR, TCR-HLA and TCR-CMV co-occurrence, with a repertoire-size bias correction applied to the TCR pairs. In a later analysis, false discovery rates were estimated by permuting HLA or CMV assignments 20 times. In a later analysis, co-occurring TCRs were grouped with DBSCAN, and TCRdist sequence similarity was added when clustering was performed within HLA-allele-positive subsets. For co-occurrence clustering, repertoires with fewer than 30,000 or more than 120,000 public chains were excluded, along with several repertoires with anomalous nucleotide sharing. TCRdb took over this immuneACCESS table, retaining in-frame rearrangements with V and J assigned. Such tables are incomplete; in checked studies, under half of the missing clones stem from an unresolved V gene, and the remainder is unexplained. The DNA gave D and trimming, while V, J and clone size come from that table. Across this sample there are 120,000 to 150,000 clones, with approximately 81% seen only once. 2% to 2.5% of the sample is in the top ten clones.

The cohort was made up of roughly 670 healthy bone marrow donors. All cohort members were sampled while nominally healthy, although unrecorded immune exposures were likely present. The donor tested CMV seronegative, placing the donor among the 350 or so seronegative members of the cohort. A peripheral blood sample was provided by each donor, and peripheral blood mononuclear cells were used for TCR beta sequencing. Genomic DNA was extracted from the blood cell samples with the Qiagen DNeasy Blood Extraction Kit. About this clone itself: Its antigen is not yet known. One base away there is no much larger clone; base qualities are not given.

Sequenced sample: PBMCs. The TCR sequence derives from a boy younger than 10 in good health and CMV-seronegative. The chain is encoded by TRBV21-1 joined to TRBJ1-3; the DNA was not used to check the table's D call, TRBD1. TRBV21-1 is given as a pseudogene. At the DNA level, the sequence is TGTGCCAGCAGCAAAGGGACAGGGGGCGCCACCATATATTTT. Its translation is CASSKGTGGATIYF.